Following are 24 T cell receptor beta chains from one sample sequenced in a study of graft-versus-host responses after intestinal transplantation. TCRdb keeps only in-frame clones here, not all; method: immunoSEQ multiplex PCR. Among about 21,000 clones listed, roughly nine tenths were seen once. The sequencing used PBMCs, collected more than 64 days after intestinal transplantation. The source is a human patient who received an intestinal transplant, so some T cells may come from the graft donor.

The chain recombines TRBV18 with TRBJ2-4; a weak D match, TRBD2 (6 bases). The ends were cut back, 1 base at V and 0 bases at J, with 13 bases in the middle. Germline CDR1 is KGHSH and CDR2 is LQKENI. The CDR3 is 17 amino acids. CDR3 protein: CASSPLSGGLAKNIQYF. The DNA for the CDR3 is TGTGCCAGCTCACCACTATCCGGGGGATTAGCCAAAAACATTCAGTACTTC.

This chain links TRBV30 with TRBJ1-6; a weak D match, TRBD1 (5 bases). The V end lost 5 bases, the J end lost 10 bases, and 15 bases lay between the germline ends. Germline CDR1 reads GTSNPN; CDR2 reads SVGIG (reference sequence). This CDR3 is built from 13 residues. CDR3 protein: CAWGGGARSPLHF. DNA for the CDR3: TGTGCCTGGGGTGGTGGGGCTAGGTCACCCCTCCACTTT.

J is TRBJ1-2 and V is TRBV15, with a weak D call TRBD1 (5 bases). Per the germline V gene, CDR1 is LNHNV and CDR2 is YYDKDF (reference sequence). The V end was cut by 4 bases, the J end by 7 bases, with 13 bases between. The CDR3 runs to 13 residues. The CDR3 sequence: CATSKIGGGGYTF. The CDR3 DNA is TGTGCCACCAGCAAGATTGGGGGGGGTGGCTACACCTTC.

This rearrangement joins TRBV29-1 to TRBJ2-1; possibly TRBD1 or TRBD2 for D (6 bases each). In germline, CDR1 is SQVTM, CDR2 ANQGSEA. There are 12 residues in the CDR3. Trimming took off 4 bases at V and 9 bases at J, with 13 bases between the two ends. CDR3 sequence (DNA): TGCAGCGTTGGTACCGGGGGCGGTGAGCAGTTCTTC. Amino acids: CSVGTGGGEQFF.

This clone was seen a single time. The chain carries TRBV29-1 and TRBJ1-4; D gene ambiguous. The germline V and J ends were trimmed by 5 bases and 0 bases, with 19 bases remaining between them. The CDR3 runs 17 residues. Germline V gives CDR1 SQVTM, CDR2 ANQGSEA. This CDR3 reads CSVLSPRPDATNEKLFF. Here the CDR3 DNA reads TGCAGCGTTCTGTCCCCTAGGCCGGACGCAACTAATGAAAAACTGTTTTTT. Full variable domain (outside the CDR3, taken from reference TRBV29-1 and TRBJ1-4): SAVISQKPSRDICQRGTSLTIQCQVDSQVTMMFWYRQQPGQSLTLIATANQGSEATYESGFVIDKFPISRPNLTFSTLTVSNMSPEDSSIYLCSVLSPRPDATNEKLFFGSGTQLSVL.

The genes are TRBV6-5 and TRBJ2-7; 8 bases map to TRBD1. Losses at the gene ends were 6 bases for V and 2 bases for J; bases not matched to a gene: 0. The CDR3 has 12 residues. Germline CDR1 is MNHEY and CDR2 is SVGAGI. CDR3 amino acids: CASRDRAYEQYF. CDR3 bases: TGTGCCAGCAGGGACAGGGCCTACGAGCAGTACTTC.

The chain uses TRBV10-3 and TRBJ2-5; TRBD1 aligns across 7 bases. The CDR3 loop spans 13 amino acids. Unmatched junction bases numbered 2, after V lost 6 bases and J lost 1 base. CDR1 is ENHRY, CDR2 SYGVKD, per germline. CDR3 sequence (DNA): TGTGCCATCAGCCGGGACAGCCAAGAGACCCAGTACTTC. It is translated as CAISRDSQETQYF.

This CDR3 reads CASSLYRDTQYF. DNA for the CDR3: TGTGCCAGCAGCTTATATAGGGATACGCAGTATTTT. The genes are TRBV7-9 and TRBJ2-3; D call uncertain. Germline CDR1 and CDR2: SEHNR and FQNEAQ (reference sequence). This CDR3 comprises 12 residues. V was trimmed by 2 bases and J by 6 bases, leaving 6 bases between them.

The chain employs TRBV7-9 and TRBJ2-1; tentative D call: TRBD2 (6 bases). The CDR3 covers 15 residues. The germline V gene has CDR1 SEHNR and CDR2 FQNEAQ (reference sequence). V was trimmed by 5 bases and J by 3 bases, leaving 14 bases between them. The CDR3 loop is CASSLPARDYNEQFF. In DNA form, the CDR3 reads TGTGCCAGCAGCCTCCCCGCGCGGGACTACAATGAGCAGTTCTTC. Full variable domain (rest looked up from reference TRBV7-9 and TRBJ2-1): DTGVSQNPRHKITKRGQNVTFRCDPISEHNRLYWYRQTLGQGPEFLTYFQNEAQLEKSRLLSDRFSAERPKGSFSTLEIQRTEQGDSAMYLCASSLPARDYNEQFFGPGTRLTVL.

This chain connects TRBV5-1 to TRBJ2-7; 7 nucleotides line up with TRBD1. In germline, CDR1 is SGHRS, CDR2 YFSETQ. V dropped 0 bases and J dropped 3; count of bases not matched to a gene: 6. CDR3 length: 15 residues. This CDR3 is CASSLATGVGYEQYF. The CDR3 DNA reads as TGCGCCAGCAGCTTGGCCACAGGGGTCGGCTACGAGCAGTACTTC.

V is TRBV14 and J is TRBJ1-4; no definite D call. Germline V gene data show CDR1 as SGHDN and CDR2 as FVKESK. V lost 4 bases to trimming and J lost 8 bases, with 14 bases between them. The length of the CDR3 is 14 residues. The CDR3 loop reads CASSRAPAWEKLFF. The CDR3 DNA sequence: TGTGCCAGCAGCCGGGCCCCTGCGTGGGAAAAACTGTTTTTT. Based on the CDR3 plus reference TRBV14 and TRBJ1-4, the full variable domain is EAGVTQFPSHSVIEKGQTVTLRCDPISGHDNLYWYRRVMGKEIKFLLHFVKESKQDESGMPNNRFLAERTGGTYSTLKVQPAELEDSGVYFCASSRAPAWEKLFFGSGTQLSVL.

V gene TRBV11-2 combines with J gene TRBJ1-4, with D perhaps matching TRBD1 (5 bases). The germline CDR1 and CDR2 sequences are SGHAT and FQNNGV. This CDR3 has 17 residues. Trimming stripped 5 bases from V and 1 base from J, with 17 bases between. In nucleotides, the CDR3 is TGTGCCAGCAGCCCACATCGGGGGGAAGGAACTAATGAAAAACTGTTTTTT. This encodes CASSPHRGEGTNEKLFF.

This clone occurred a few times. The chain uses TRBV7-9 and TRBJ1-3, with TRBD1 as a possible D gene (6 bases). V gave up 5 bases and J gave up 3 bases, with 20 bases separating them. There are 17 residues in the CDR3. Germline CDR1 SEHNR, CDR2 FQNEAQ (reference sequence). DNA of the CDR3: TGTGCCAGCAGCCCCCCACAGGGAGGGGTGGATGGAAACACCATATATTTT. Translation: CASSPPQGGVDGNTIYF.

The CDR3 DNA sequence: TGCGCCAGCAGGTTCCGGGACAAGCCCTACGAGCAGTACTTC. Translating gives CASRFRDKPYEQYF. The chain couples TRBV10-2 to TRBJ2-7; weak D call: TRBD1 (6 bases). Trimming left V 6 bases short and J 2 bases short, with 14 bases between. The CDR3 runs to 14 residues. Germline CDR1 WSHSY, CDR2 SAAADI.

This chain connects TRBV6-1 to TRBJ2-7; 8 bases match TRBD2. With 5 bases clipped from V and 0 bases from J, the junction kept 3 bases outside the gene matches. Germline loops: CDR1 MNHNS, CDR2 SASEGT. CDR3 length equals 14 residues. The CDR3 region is CASSLAGLSYEQYF. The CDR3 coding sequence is TGTGCCAGCAGTCTAGCGGGCCTCTCCTACGAGCAGTACTTC.

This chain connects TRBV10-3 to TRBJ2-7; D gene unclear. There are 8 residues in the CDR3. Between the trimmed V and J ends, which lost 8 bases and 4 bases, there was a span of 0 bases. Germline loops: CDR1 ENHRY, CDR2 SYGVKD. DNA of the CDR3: TGTGCCATCTACGAGCAGTACTTC. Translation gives CAIYEQYF.

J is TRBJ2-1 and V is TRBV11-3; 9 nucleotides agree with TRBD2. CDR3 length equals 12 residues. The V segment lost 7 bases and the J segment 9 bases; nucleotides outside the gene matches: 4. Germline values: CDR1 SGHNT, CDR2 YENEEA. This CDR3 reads CASNLAGLEQFF. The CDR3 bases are TGTGCCAGCAATCTAGCGGGGCTTGAGCAGTTCTTC.

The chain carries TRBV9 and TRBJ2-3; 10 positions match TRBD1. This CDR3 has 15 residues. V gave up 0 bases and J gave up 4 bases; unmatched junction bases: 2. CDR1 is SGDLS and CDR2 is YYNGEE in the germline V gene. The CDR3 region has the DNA TGTGCCAGCAGCGTAGTGACAGGGGGCGCAGATACGCAGTATTTT. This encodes CASSVVTGGADTQYF. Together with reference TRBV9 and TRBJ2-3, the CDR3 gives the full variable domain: DSGVTQTPKHLITATGQRVTLRCSPRSGDLSVYWYQQSLDQGLQFLIQYYNGEERAKGNILERFSAQQFPDLHSELNLSSLELGDSALYFCASSVVTGGADTQYFGPGTRLTVL.

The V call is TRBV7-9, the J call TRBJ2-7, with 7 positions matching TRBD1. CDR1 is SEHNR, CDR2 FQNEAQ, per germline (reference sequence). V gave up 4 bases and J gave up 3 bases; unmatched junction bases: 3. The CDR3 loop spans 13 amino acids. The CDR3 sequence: CASSSGDSYEQYF. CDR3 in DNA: TGTGCCAGCAGCTCCGGGGACAGCTACGAGCAGTACTTC.

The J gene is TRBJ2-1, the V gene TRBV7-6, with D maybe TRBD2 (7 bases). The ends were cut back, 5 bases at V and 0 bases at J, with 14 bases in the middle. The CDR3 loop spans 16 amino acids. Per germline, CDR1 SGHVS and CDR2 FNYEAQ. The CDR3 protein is CASSIGGGPSYNEQFF. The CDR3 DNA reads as TGTGCCAGCAGCATCGGCGGGGGCCCCTCCTACAATGAGCAGTTCTTC.

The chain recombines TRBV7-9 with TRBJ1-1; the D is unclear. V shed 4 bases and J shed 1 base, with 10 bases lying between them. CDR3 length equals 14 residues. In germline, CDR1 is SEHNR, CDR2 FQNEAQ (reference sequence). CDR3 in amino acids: CASSSPSENTEAFF. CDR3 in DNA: TGTGCCAGCAGCTCCCCATCCGAGAACACTGAAGCTTTCTTT.

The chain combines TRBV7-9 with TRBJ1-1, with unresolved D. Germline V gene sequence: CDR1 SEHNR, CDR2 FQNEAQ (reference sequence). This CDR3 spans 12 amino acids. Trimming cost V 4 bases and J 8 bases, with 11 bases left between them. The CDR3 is CASSSGTGEAFF. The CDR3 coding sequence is TGTGCCAGCAGCTCCGGAACGGGGGAAGCTTTCTTT.

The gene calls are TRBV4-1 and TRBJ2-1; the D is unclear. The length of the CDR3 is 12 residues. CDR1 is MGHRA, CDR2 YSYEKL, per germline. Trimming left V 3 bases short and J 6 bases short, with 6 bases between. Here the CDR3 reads CASSHSSNEQFF. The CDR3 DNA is TGCGCCAGCAGCCATTCAAGCAATGAGCAGTTCTTC.

CDR3 nucleotides: TGCGCCAGCAGCCAAGAGCACGGGGGACAGTTTAATGAAAAACTGTTTTTT. The encoded protein is CASSQEHGGQFNEKLFF. V usage is TRBV4-3 and J usage is TRBJ1-4; 7 nucleotides agree with TRBD1. Germline loops: CDR1 LGHNA, CDR2 YSLEER. The CDR3 length is 17 residues. The V and J ends lost 0 bases and 4 bases, in that order; junction bases with no gene match: 8.